Sequencing of this TCR beta chain was carried out in a study of cytomegalovirus exposure and HLA in healthy donors listed by TCRdb under 2017. With regard to the full study: In an earlier analysis of 587 of the donors, 276 Gb of sequence data and 117 million unique TCR beta sequences from about 179 million T cells were reported. The study profiled the T cell repertoires of approximately 700 subjects by immunosequencing and related them to cytomegalovirus serostatus. In an earlier analysis of a few hundred of the donors, high-throughput TCR beta sequencing was used to judge whether each TCR beta V gene segment behaved as functional or pseudogenic. Class I and class II HLA loci were covered by the typing at four-digit resolution. Typing coverage varied by locus: roughly 629-630 donors for A, B, C, DRB1 and DQB1; approximately 520 for DQA1; more than 600 for DPA1; 450 to 480 for DPB1. Approximately 310 gigabases of sequencing data and tens of millions of unique TCR sequences made up an early release that covered around 640 HLA-typed donors. In a later analysis, previously published TCR beta repertoires from 550 to 750 donors were re-analyzed and high-resolution HLA genotyping was added so that TCR occurrence patterns could be studied. Across under 500 genotyped donors of the cohort, an average of about 220,000 unique TCR beta nucleotide sequences per donor were sequenced, and about a sixth of those sequences were non-productive. Every discovery cohort repertoire had been produced on one sequencing platform. The study was designed to test whether signatures of past pathogen exposure could be identified by cataloging public T cell receptors. Donor age, sex, ethnicity and CMV serostatus were compiled together with the repertoire data. Rather than drawing on any new phenotypic data, the later analysis identified candidate immune exposures from TCR beta sequences and the way those sequences occurred across donors. A separate validation cohort of over a hundred different subjects was used in addition to the roughly 700-subject first cohort. The study combined high-throughput TCR immunosequencing, statistical association of individual TCRs with disease status, and machine learning to predict cytomegalovirus infection status. The genetic ancestry cluster associated with self-reported Caucasian donors included around 76% of the 398 genotyped donors. Because of strong linkage in the cohort, roughly five DR-DQ haplotypes were treated as single units for association and clustering. Genome-wide SNP genotypes for about three fifths of the 666 donors were used in a later genetic analysis, which treated that subset as a discovery cohort.

In the case of this clone: Its antigen target is currently unknown. No much larger clonotype is one base removed from it; base qualities were not supplied.

Library prep was done by the immunoSEQ multiplex PCR assay. A mixture of 60 forward primers for TCR Vbeta segments and 13 reverse primers for TCR Jbeta segments was used in the multiplex PCR. The CDR3 region of rearranged TCR beta genes was amplified from genomic DNA with a multiplex PCR assay. The Illumina HiSeq System was used to sequence the amplified TCR beta libraries as 87-base-pair reads. From the authors' description of their analysis: A later analysis tallied around 82 million unique TCR beta chains across the 700 or so repertoires, and approximately 11 million of those chains were shared by two or more donors. Raw reads were error-corrected and collapsed into unique sequences by a nearest-neighbor algorithm in which closely related sequences were merged to remove PCR and sequencing errors. Alignment of CDR3 sequences to IMGT reference sequences was used to assign V, D and J gene segments. Each retained sequence needed at least a six-nucleotide match to both a V gene segment and a J gene segment. A rearrangement counted as productive if the CDR3 had no stop codons and remained in frame with V and J, and every other rearrangement counted as non-productive. CDR3 was defined by IMGT convention, running from the second conserved V-encoded cysteine to the conserved J-encoded phenylalanine. In an earlier analysis of approximately 590 of the donors, sequences lacking an unambiguous match to a single V gene segment were excluded. An earlier analysis of 587 of the donors called V segments functional above 56.7% productive rearrangements and segregating when the between-donor standard deviation exceeded 5%. A statistical classification framework was built to diagnose cytomegalovirus status from the catalog of TCR beta chain sequences. A later analysis assigned V and J genes by comparing TCR nucleotide sequences with IMGT/GENE-DB human TR gene sequences. Using the TCRdist pipeline, a later analysis assigned CDR3 sequences along with most-parsimonious VDJ recombination scenarios. In a later analysis, each TCR beta chain was defined by its CDR3 amino acid sequence together with its V-gene family, and reads lacking a unique V-gene family were excluded. As a way to deal with suspected cross-contamination and a sequencing artifact, a later analysis dropped 450 to 700 nucleotide sequences that were highly shared and had low generation probability. For each public chain, a later analysis derived a clonal expansion index from normalized ranks of inferred template counts within each repertoire. In a later analysis, generation probabilities were computed with a VDJ recombination model fitted to out-of-frame rearrangements, and the resulting probabilities were checked against IGoR. In a later analysis, hypergeometric tests were used to score TCR-TCR, TCR-HLA and TCR-CMV co-occurrence, with a repertoire-size bias correction applied to TCR pairs. In a later analysis, false discovery rates were estimated by permuting HLA or CMV assignments 20 times. In a later analysis, co-occurring TCRs were grouped using DBSCAN, with TCRdist sequence similarity added in when clustering inside HLA-allele-positive subsets. Repertoires with fewer than 30,000 or more than 120,000 public chains were left out of co-occurrence clustering, as were about 5 repertoires with anomalous nucleotide sharing. Held by TCRdb, this immuneACCESS table contains in-frame sequences only and omits some clones. Under half of the omission traces to an unresolved V gene where checked; the cause of the rest is unknown. Clonal size and the V and J genes are those of that table, whereas D and trimming came from the DNA. The sample contains about 120,000 clones, about three quarters of them found a single time. The top ten hold around 1.2% of the sample.

Including cysteine and phenylalanine, the CDR3 has 15 amino acids. Only the CDR3 portion is preserved as DNA: 45 bases, with reading frame beginning at the first base. The germline V and J ends show losses of 3 bases and 7 bases respectively, and no gene match explains 5 bases of the junction. Based on the germline V gene, the CDR1 and CDR2 sequences are SGDLS and YYNGEE. Study-wide findings and limitations: A later genetic analysis reported fewer N-insertions in productive TCRs among donors in an Asian-associated ancestry cluster than the approximately 670-donor mean. This cohort had only TCR beta chains sequenced, and the lack of alpha or paired-chain data limited which features could be detected. A later analysis found that TCR association rates varied across HLA loci, with DRB1 alleles showing the most associated TCRs and HLA-C alleles the fewest. In a later analysis, several top co-occurrence clusters were reported to appear linked to parvovirus B19, influenza, CMV and Epstein-Barr virus. In vitro tests confirmed that a few of the cytomegalovirus-associated TCR beta chains recognize cytomegalovirus antigens. For the cohort, immune exposure information was limited to CMV serostatus. The earlier analysis of a few hundred of the donors excluded 15 to 20 rarely observed V segments, including chromosome 9 orphons, because counts were too low. Sequencing depth was assumed to be roughly uniform across donors in the presence/absence analyses, though that assumption may not hold. While some public TCRs were present in many individuals, most TCR sequences turned up only very rarely across donors. A group of highly shared sequence variants was considered likely to be a technical artifact of the sequencing pipeline. A further reported finding was that TCR beta sequences accurately predicted the HLA-A and HLA-B alleles for most subjects in the first cohort. An earlier analysis of roughly 570 of the donors showed that most TCR beta V segments appeared in productive rearrangements either about 87% or about 30% of the time, which broadly matched IMGT annotations. The classifier was reported to diagnose cytomegalovirus status with high specificity and sensitivity in both the original and validation cohorts. According to the authors, the approach could potentially be generalized to other disease states and immunological phenotypes. HLA typing was unavailable for some donors at each locus, so association tests used only the typed subset. Linkage disequilibrium might explain the correlated functional status among segregating V segments, but an unknown experimental factor could not be ruled out. A later genetic analysis associated a missense DCLRE1C variant with V-gene and J-gene trimming of TCR beta chains, and an independent cohort replicated the association. Assigning TCR associations to individual alleles was difficult when HLA alleles, especially DR and DQ, strongly co-occurred. In a later analysis, around 17,000 TCR beta sequences were associated with specific HLA alleles at a false discovery rate of 0.05. The 87-base-pair reads could not distinguish some IMGT-functional V segments, including TRBV6-2 and TRBV6-3, so those segments were excluded. Most CMV-associated TCR beta chains appeared to be HLA-restricted in a later analysis, and the HLA associations seemed to be driven largely by CMV exposure. A later analysis found that HLA-associated TCR beta chains were more clonally expanded and had lower generation probabilities than equally common non-associated chains. The study listed approximately 150 TCR beta chains as associated with cytomegalovirus.

The cohort was made up of 500 to 850 healthy bone marrow donors. At the time of sampling, every cohort member was nominally healthy, though immune exposures that went unrecorded were likely present. The donor tested CMV seronegative and was one of the 352 seronegative cohort members. A peripheral blood sample was collected from each donor, and TCR beta sequencing was performed on peripheral blood mononuclear cells. Genomic DNA extraction from the blood cell samples was performed with the Qiagen DNeasy Blood Extraction Kit. The chain was built from TRBV9 and TRBJ1-6; 9 of the junction bases match TRBD1. The TCR sequence derives from a woman aged 25 to 39 in good health and CMV-seronegative. Material for sequencing was PBMCs. The sequence in DNA is TGTGCCAGCAGCGAGGGACAGGGAGGCAATTCACCCCTCCACTTT. Translated, it reads CASSEGQGGNSPLHF.